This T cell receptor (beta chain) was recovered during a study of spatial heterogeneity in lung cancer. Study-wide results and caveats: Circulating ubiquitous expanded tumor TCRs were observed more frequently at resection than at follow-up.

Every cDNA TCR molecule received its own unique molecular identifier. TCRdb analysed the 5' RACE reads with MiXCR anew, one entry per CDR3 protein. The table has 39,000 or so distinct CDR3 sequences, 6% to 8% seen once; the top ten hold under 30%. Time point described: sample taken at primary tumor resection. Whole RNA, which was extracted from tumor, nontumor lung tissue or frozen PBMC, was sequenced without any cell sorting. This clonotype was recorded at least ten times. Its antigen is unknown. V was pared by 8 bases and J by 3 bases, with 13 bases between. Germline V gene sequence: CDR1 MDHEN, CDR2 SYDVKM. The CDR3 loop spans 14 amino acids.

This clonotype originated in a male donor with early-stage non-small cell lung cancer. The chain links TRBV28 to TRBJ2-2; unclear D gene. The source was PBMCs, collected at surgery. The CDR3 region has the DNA TGTGCCAGCGGTCCCGAAACTGACACCGGGGAGCTGTTTTTT. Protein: CASGPETDTGELFF.